The following is a T cell receptor beta chain sequence with its context. Its antigen is unidentified. This sample stems from a study of shared clonotypes between healthy human individuals. The study, taken as a whole, reports: Naive subsets typically showed greater estimated richness than memory subsets.

Here immunoSEQ multiplex PCR was the method, and the copy in TCRdb shows in-frame clones only, minus some. The sample records 2.3 million or so clones, 85% to 95% being singletons. The CDR3 is made up of 14 amino acids. V was shortened by 4 bases and J by 0 bases, with 10 bases between the two germline ends. The germline V gene encodes CDR1 SQVTM and CDR2 ANQGSEA. Subsets obtained from CD4+ cells comprised CD45RA+ naive and CD45RA-negative memory cells. The chain combines TRBV29-1 with TRBJ1-5, with no clear D. The sequence was collected from a man aged 18 to 35 in good health. Some clones in this sample may be carry-over from other donors' samples. Sequences were obtained from naive CD4+ T cells from PBMCs. The subset is: CD45RA+ positively selected. The chain's CDR3 is CSVADGYSNQPQHF. The DNA for the CDR3 is TGCAGCGTTGCGGACGGATATAGCAATCAGCCCCAGCATTTT.